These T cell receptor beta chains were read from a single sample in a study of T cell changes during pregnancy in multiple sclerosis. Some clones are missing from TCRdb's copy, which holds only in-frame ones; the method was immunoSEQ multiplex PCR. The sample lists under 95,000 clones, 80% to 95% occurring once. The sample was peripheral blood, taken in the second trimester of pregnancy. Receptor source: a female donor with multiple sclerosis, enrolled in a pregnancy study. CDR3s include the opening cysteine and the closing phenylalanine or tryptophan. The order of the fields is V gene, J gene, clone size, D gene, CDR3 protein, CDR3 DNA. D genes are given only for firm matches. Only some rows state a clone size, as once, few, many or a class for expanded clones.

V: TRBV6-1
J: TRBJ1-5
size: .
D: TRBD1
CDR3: CASQMTGGNQPQHF
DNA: TGTGCCAGCCAGATGACAGGGGGTAATCAGCCCCAGCATTTT

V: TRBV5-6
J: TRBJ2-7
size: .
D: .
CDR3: CASSFYSDEQYF
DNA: TGTGCCAGCAGCTTTTATTCGGACGAGCAGTACTTC

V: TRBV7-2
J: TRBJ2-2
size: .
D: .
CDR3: CASSQRGIGTGELFF
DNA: TGTGCCAGCAGCCAAAGGGGGATCGGCACCGGGGAGCTGTTTTTT

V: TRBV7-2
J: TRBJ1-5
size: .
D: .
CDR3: CASSLVARLNQPQHF
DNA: TGTGCCAGCAGCTTAGTCGCGCGGCTGAATCAGCCCCAGCATTTT

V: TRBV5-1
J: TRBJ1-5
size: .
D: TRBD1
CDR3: CASSLLGQVNQPQHF
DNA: TGCGCCAGCAGCCTTTTGGGACAGGTCAATCAGCCCCAGCATTTT

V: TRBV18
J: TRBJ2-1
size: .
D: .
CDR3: CASSPYKNYNEQFF
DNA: TGTGCCAGCTCACCATACAAGAACTACAATGAGCAGTTCTTC

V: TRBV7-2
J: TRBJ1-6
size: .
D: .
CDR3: CASSAQGTYNSPLHF
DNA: TGTGCCAGCAGCGCGCAGGGGACCTATAATTCACCCCTCCACTTT

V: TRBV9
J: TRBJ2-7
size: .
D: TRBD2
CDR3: CASSVAAWTSGSREQYF
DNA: TGTGCCAGCAGCGTTGCGGCGTGGACTAGCGGGAGCAGGGAGCAGTACTTC

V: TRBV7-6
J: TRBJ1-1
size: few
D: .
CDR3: CASSKGGAETEAFF
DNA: TGTGCCAGCTCCAAGGGGGGGGCTGAAACTGAAGCTTTCTTT

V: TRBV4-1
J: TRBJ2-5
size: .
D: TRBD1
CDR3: CASSQLILDRAEIAQYF
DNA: TGCGCCAGCAGCCAGCTAATCCTGGACAGGGCGGAAATTGCCCAGTACTTC

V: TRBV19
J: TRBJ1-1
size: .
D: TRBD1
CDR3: CASSGNRDSTEAFF
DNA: TGTGCCAGTAGTGGGAACCGGGACAGCACTGAAGCTTTCTTT

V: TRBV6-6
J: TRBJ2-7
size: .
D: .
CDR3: CASSYGQARIEQYF
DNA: TGTGCCAGCAGTTACGGTCAGGCCCGGATCGAGCAGTACTTC

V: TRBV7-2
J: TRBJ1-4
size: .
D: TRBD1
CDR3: CASSLRKQGTNEKLFF
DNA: TGTGCCAGCAGCTTGCGGAAACAGGGGACTAATGAAAAACTGTTTTTT

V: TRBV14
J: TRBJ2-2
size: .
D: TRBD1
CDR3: CASSPQGAPPGELFF
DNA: TGTGCCAGCAGCCCGCAGGGGGCGCCCCCCGGGGAGCTGTTTTTT

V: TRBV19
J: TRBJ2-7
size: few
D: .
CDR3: CASSPTGTYEQYF
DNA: TGTGCCAGTAGTCCGACGGGAACCTACGAGCAGTACTTC

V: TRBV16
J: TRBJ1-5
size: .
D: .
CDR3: CASSQSGGREQPQHF
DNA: TGTGCCAGCAGCCAATCGGGAGGGAGGGAGCAGCCCCAGCATTTT

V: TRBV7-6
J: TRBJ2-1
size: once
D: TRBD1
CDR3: CASSEAWTGAYNEQFF
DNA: TGTGCCAGCAGCGAAGCCTGGACAGGGGCCTACAATGAGCAGTTCTTC

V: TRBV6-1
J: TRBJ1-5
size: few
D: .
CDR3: CASSEDRPQHF
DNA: TGTGCCAGCAGTGAGGACAGGCCCCAGCATTTT

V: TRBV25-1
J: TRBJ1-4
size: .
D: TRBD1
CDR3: CASSRSGTANEKLFF
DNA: TGTGCCAGCAGCCGTTCCGGGACAGCGAATGAAAAACTGTTTTTT

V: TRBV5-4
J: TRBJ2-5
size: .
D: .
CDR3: CASSLVTRGETQYF
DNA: TGTGCCAGCAGCTTGGTGACTAGGGGTGAGACCCAGTACTTC

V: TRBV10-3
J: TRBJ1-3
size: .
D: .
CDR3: CAISNPGVSGNTIYF
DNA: TGTGCCATCTCAAACCCGGGGGTCTCTGGAAACACCATATATTTT

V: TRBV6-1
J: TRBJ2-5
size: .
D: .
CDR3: CASARAFETQYF
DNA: TGTGCCAGCGCCAGGGCGTTTGAGACCCAGTACTTC

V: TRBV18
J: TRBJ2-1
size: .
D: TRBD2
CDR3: CASSRQSGRAYNEQFF
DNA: TGTGCCAGCTCACGTCAATCCGGGAGGGCCTACAATGAGCAGTTCTTC

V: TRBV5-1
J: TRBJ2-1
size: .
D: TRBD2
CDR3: CASSLARDSGGANEQFF
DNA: TGCGCCAGCAGCTTGGCCAGGGATAGCGGGGGGGCCAATGAGCAGTTCTTC

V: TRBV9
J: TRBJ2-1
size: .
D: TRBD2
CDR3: CASSVDPSGYNEQFF
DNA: TGTGCCAGCAGCGTAGATCCTAGCGGATACAATGAGCAGTTCTTC

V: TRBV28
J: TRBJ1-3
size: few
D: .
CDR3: CASSWQGSGNTIYF
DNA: TGTGCCAGCAGTTGGCAGGGCTCTGGAAACACCATATATTTT

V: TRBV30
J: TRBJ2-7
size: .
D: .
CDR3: CAWDQGISYEQYF
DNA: TGTGCCTGGGATCAGGGAATCTCCTACGAGCAGTACTTC

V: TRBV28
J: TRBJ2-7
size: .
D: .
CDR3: CASSPRQGSGDEQYF
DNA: TGTGCCAGCAGCCCCCGACAAGGTTCAGGCGACGAGCAGTACTTC

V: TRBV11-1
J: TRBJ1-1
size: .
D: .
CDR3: CATQLNSDSLLNTEAFF
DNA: TGTGCCACGCAGCTTAATTCCGACTCTCTTTTGAACACTGAAGCTTTCTTT

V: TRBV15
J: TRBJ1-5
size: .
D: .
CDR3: CATSRDPDQPQHF
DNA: TGTGCCACCAGCAGAGATCCGGATCAGCCCCAGCATTTT

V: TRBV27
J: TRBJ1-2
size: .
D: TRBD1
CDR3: CASRGTGTGQHTF
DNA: TGTGCCAGCAGGGGAACCGGGACAGGGCAACATACCTTC

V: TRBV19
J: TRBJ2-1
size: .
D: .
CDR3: CASSIQVGSYNEQFF
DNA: TGTGCCAGTAGTATACAGGTGGGTTCCTACAATGAGCAGTTCTTC

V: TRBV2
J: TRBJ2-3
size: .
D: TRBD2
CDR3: CASSALESGGISTDTQYF
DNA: TGTGCCAGCAGCGCCCTAGAGAGCGGGGGGATTAGCACAGATACGCAGTATTTT

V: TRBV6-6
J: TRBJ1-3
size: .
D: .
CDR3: CASSWGGSGPGNTIYF
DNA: TGTGCCAGCAGCTGGGGGGGAAGTGGGCCTGGAAACACCATATATTTT

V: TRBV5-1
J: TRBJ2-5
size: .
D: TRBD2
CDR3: CASSPGGLAGARGETQYF
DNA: TGCGCCAGCAGCCCCGGGGGACTAGCGGGAGCTCGCGGGGAGACCCAGTACTTC

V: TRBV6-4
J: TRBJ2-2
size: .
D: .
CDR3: CASSDSGTTGELFF
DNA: TGTGCCAGCAGTGACTCCGGGACTACCGGGGAGCTGTTTTTT

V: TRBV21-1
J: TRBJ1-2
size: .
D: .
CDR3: CASSKGDRGALDYGYTF
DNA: TGTGCCAGCAGCAAAGGGGACAGGGGGGCCCTAGACTATGGCTACACCTTC

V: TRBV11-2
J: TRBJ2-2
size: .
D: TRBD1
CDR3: CASQGANTGELFF
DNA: TGTGCCAGCCAGGGGGCGAACACCGGGGAGCTGTTTTTT

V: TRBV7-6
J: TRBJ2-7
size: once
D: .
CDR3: CASSPRRTGNYEQYF
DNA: TGTGCCAGCAGCCCCCGACGGACGGGGAACTACGAGCAGTACTTC

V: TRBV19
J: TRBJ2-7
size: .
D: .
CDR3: CASSMLRQEQSFSYEQYF
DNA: TGTGCCAGTAGTATGCTCAGGCAGGAACAGTCGTTCTCCTACGAGCAGTACTTC

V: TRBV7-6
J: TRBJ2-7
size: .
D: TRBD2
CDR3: CASSLRTSGLPYEQYF
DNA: TGTGCCAGCAGTTTAAGGACTAGCGGGTTACCCTACGAGCAGTACTTC